The 2 T cell receptor beta chains presented below share a single source sample, sequenced in a study of T cells in tuberculosis. Sequenced by immunoSEQ multiplex PCR; TCRdb stores in-frame clones only, minus some. The top ten hold 4% to 5.5% of the sample, which has tens of thousands of clones, 85% to 95% seen once. The sequenced sample was PBMCs. These receptors were obtained from a donor under 30 with latent tuberculosis or without tuberculosis infection.

V usage is TRBV7-6 and J usage is TRBJ2-7; 8 bases map to TRBD2. The V segment lost 10 bases and the J segment 0 bases; nucleotides outside the gene matches: 8. Germline V gives CDR1 SGHVS, CDR2 FNYEAQ. This CDR3 has 14 residues. CDR3 residues: CATARREDSYEQYF. In DNA, the CDR3 is TGTGCCACTGCAAGGCGGGAGGACTCCTACGAGCAGTACTTC.

The V call is TRBV4-1, the J call TRBJ1-4; no reliable D call. Germline CDR1 is MGHRA and CDR2 is YSYEKL. This CDR3 comprises 15 residues. Trimming pared 2 bases from V and 5 bases from J, leaving 12 bases between. CDR3 amino acids: CASSQNRDPNEKLFF. CDR3 coding DNA: TGCGCCAGCAGCCAAAACAGAGACCCCAATGAAAAACTGTTTTTT.